The 3 T cell receptor beta chains below come from one sample, sequenced in a study of spatial heterogeneity in lung cancer. Time point specified: blood at routine non-recurrence follow-up after resection. MiXCR, run by TCRdb on the 5' RACE reads, gives a single entry per CDR3 protein. The table has around 100,000 distinct CDR3 sequences, 11% seen once. This specimen consisted of PBMCs, obtained at follow-up. The receptor source for this set is a female donor with early-stage non-small cell lung cancer.

This clonotype has a handful of counts. The chain combines TRBV5-1 with TRBJ2-7, with 7 bases aligning to TRBD1. Unmatched junction bases numbered 2, after V lost 4 bases and J lost 1 base. Germline CDR1 and CDR2: SGHRS and YFSETQ. This CDR3 region has 13 residues. For the CDR3, the DNA is TGCGCCAGCAGCGTGACAGGGTCCTACGAGCAGTACTTC. The encoded protein is CASSVTGSYEQYF.

This chain links TRBV20-1 with TRBJ2-5; D call uncertain. This CDR3 comprises 13 residues. V was cut by 0 bases and J by 0 bases, with 5 bases left in between. Germline V lookup: CDR1 DFQATT, CDR2 SNEGSKA (reference sequence). Here the CDR3 DNA reads TGCAGTGCTAGAGAACTTTACCAAGAGACCCAGTACTTC. It yields the protein CSARELYQETQYF.

This clonotype was picked up many times. The chain has TRBV10-1 and TRBJ2-2, with 11 bases identical to TRBD2. Germline trimming cut 10 bases from V and 0 bases from J; bases unmatched to any gene: 16. The germline gives CDR1 WNHNN, CDR2 SYGVQD (reference sequence). This CDR3 region has 19 residues. The CDR3 bases are TGCGCCATAGCTCCGGGACTAGCGGAAATCTACGCGAACACCGGGGAGCTGTTTTTT. Encoded protein: CAIAPGLAEIYANTGELFF.